Sequencing of this TCR beta chain was carried out in a study of monozygotic twins with inflammatory bowel disease. Germline V lookup: CDR1 SGHRS, CDR2 YFSETQ. The CDR3 totals 14 residues. TCRdb re-called the 5' RACE reads and catalogs CDR3 proteins one per entry, DNA excluded. This listing includes around 150,000 distinct CDR3 sequences. The source of this sequence is a human donor with ulcerative colitis or Crohn's disease, or a healthy co-twin of an affected twin (not recorded which). Sequenced material: blood. The chain joins TRBV5-1 to TRBJ2-7; TCRdb lists TRBD1, though no DNA is available to test this call. The CDR3 here is CASSSTVRSYEQYF. The variable domain in full, with the rest retrieved from reference TRBV5-1 and TRBJ2-7, is KAGVTQTPRYLIKTRGQQVTLSCSPISGHRSVSWYQQTPGQGLQFLFEYFSETQRNKGNFPGRFSGRQFSNSRSEMNVSTLELGDSALYLCASSSTVRSYEQYFGPGTRLTVT.